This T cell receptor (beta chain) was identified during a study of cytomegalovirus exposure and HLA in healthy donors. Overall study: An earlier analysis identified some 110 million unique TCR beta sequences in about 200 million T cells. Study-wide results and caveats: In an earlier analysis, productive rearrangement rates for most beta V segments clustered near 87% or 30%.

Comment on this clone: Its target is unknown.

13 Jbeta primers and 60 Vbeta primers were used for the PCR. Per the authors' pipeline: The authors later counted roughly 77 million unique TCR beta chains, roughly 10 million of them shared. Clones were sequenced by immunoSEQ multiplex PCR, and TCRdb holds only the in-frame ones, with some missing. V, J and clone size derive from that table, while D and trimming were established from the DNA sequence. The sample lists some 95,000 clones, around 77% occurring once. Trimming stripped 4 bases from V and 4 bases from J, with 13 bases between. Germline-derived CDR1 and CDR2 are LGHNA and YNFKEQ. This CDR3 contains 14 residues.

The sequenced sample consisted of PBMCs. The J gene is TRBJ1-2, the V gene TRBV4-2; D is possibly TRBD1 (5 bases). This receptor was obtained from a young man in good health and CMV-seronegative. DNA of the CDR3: TGTGCCAGCAGCCGGCCGGGACTGGCCTATGGCTACACCTTC. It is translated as CASSRPGLAYGYTF.